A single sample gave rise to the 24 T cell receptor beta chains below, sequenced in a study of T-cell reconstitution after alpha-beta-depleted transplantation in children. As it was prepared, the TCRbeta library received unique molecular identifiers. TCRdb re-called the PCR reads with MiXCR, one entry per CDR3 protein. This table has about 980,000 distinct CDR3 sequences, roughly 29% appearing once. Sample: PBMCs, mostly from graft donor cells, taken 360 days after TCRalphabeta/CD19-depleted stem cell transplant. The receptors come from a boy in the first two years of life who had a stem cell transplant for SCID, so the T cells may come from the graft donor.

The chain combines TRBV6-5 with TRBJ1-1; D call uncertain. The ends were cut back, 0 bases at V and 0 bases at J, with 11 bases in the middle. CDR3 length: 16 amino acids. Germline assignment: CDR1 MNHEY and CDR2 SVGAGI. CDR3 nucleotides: TGTGCCAGCAGTTACTCAGTGAACCTCATGAACACTGAAGCTTTCTTT. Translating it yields CASSYSVNLMNTEAFF.

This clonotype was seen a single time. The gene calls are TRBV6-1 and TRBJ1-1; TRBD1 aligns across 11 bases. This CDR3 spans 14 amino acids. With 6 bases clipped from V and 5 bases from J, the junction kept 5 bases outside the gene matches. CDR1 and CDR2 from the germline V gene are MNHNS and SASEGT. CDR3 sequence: CASREGQGGTEAFF. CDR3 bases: TGTGCCAGCAGGGAGGGACAGGGGGGGACTGAAGCTTTCTTT.

The CDR3, as DNA: TGTGCCAGCAGCTTAAGGGCAGGGATGGTTAATAATGAGCAGTTCTTC. Amino acids: CASSLRAGMVNNEQFF. This chain connects TRBV7-3 to TRBJ2-1; D may be TRBD1 (5 bases). The V end lost 1 base, the J end lost 7 bases, and 17 bases lay between the germline ends. In germline, CDR1 is SGHTA, CDR2 FQGTGA. The length of the CDR3 is 16 residues. The variable domain in full, with the rest retrieved from reference TRBV7-3 and TRBJ2-1, is GAGVSQTPSNKVTEKGKYVELRCDPISGHTALYWYRQSLGQGPEFLIYFQGTGAADDSGLPNDRFFAVRPEGSVSTLKIQRTERGDSAVYLCASSLRAGMVNNEQFFGPGTRLTVL.

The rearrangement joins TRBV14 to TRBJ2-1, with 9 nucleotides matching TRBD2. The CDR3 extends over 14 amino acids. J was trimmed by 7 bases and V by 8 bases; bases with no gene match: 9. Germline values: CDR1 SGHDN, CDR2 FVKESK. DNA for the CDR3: TGTGCCAGCTCCGCGGGGGGGCCCGGGAATGAGCAGTTCTTC. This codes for CASSAGGPGNEQFF.

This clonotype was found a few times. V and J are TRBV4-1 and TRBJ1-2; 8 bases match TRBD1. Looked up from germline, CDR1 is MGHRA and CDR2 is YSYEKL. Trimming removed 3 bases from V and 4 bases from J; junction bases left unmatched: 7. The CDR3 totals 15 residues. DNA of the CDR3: TGCGCCAGCAGCCAGGGTCCAGGGGGCCTCTATGGCTACACCTTC. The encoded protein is CASSQGPGGLYGYTF.

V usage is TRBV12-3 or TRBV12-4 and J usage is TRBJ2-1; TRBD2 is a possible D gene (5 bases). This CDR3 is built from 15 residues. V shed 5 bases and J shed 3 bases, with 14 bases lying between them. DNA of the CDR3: TGTGCCAGCAGTGACCTCGGGGAAATCTACAATGAGCAGTTCTTC. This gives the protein CASSDLGEIYNEQFF.

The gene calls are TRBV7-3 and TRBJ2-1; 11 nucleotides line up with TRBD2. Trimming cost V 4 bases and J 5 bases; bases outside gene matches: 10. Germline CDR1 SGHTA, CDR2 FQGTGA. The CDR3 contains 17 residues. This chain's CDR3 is CASSYKAGTSGNNEQFF. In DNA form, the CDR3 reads TGTGCCAGCAGCTATAAGGCCGGGACTAGCGGAAACAATGAGCAGTTCTTC.

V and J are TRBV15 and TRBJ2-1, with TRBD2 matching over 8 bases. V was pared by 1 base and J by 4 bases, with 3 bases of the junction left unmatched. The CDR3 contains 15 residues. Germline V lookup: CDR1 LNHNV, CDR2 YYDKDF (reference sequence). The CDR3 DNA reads TGTGCCACCAGCAGAGCCGGGACTAGTTACAATGAGCAGTTCTTC. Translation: CATSRAGTSYNEQFF.

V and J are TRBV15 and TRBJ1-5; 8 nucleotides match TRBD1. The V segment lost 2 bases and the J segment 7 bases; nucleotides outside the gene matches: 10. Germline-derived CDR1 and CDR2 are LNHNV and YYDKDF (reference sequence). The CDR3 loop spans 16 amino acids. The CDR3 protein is CATSRLDRGWVQPQHF. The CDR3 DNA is TGTGCCACCAGCAGACTCGACAGGGGATGGGTGCAGCCCCAGCATTTT.

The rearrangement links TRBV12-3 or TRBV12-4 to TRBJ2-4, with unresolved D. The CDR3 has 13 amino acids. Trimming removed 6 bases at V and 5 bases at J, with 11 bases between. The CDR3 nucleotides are TGTGCCAGCAGCGACGGATGGGAAAACATTCAGTACTTC. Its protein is CASSDGWENIQYF.

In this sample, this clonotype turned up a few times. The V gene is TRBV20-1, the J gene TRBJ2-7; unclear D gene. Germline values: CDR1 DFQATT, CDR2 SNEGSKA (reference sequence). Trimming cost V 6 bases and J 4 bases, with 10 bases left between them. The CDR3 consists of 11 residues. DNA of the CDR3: TGCAGTGCGATCCTGGAGTACGAGCAGTACTTC. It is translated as CSAILEYEQYF.

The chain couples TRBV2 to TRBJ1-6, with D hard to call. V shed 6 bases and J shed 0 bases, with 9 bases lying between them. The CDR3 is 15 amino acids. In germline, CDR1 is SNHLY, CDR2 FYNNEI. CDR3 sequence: CASRVESSYNSPLHF. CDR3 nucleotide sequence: TGTGCCAGCAGGGTAGAGAGCTCCTATAATTCACCCCTCCACTTT.

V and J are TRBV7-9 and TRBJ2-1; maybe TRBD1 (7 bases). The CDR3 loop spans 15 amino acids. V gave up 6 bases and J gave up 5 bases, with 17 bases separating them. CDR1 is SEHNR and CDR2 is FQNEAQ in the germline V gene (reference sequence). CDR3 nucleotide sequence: TGTGCCAGCAGACAGGGGAGGATGGAACACAATGAGCAGTTCTTC. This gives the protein CASRQGRMEHNEQFF.

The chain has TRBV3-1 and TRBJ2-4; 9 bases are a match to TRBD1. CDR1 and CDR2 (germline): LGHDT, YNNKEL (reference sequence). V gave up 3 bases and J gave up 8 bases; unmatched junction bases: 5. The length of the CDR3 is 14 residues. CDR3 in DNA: TGTGCCAGCAGCCAGAGACAGGGGGGGGACATTCAGTACTTC. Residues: CASSQRQGGDIQYF.

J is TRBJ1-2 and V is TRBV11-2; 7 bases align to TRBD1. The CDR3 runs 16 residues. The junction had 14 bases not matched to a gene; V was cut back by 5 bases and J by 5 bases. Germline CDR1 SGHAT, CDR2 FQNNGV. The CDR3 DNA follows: TGTGCCAGCAGCCGTGACAGGGTGGGAGTTAGTTATGGCTACACCTTC. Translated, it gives CASSRDRVGVSYGYTF.

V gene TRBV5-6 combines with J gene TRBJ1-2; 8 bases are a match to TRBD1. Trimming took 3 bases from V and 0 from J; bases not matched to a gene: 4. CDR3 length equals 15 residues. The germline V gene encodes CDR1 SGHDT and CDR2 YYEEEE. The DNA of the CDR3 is TGTGCCAGCAGCTCCTACAGGGGGACTAACTATGGCTACACCTTC. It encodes CASSSYRGTNYGYTF.

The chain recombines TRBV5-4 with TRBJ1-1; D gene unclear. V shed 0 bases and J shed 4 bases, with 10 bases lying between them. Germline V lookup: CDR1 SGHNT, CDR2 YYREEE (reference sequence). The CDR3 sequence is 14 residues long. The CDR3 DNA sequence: TGTGCCAGCAGCTTGGACCCAATAAGCACTGAAGCTTTCTTT. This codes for CASSLDPISTEAFF.

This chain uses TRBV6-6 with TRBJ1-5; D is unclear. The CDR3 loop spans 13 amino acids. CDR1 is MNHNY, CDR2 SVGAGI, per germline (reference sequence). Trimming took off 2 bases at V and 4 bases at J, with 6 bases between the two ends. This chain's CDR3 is CASSYNENQPQHF. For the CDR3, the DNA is TGTGCCAGCAGTTACAATGAGAATCAGCCCCAGCATTTT.

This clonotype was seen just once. CDR3 loop: CASSLKGWQETQYF. The CDR3 nucleotides read TGTGCCAGCAGTTTGAAGGGCTGGCAAGAGACCCAGTACTTC. This chain joins TRBV12-3 or TRBV12-4 and TRBJ2-5; D unresolved. V lost 3 bases and J 2 bases, leaving 10 bases between the germline ends. The CDR3 is made up of 14 amino acids.

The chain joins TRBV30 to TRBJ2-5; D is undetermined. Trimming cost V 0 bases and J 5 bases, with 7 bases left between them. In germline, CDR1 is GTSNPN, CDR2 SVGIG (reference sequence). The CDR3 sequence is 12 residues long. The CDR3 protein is CAWSVIGETQYF. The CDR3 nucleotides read TGTGCCTGGAGTGTGATAGGGGAGACCCAGTACTTC. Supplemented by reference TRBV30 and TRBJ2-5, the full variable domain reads SQTIHQWPATLVQPVGSPLSLECTVEGTSNPNLYWYRQAAGRGLQLLFYSVGIGQISSEVPQNLSASRPQDRQFILSSKKLLLSDSGFYLCAWSVIGETQYFGPGTRLLVL.

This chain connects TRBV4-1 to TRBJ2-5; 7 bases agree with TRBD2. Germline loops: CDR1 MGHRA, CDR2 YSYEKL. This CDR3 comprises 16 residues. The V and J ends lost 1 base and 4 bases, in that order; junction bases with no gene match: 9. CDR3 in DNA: TGCGCCAGCAGCCAAGGTGGGGGGGGAAGAAGAGAGACCCAGTACTTC. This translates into CASSQGGGGRRETQYF.

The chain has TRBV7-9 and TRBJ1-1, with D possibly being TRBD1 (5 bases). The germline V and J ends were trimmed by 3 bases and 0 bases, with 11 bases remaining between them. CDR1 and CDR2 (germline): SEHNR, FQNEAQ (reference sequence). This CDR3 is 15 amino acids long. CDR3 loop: CASSFWGAVNTEAFF. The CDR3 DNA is TGTGCCAGCAGCTTTTGGGGCGCGGTGAACACTGAAGCTTTCTTT. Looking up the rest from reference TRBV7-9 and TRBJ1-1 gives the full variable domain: DTGVSQNPRHKITKRGQNVTFRCDPISEHNRLYWYRQTLGQGPEFLTYFQNEAQLEKSRLLSDRFSAERPKGSFSTLEIQRTEQGDSAMYLCASSFWGAVNTEAFFGQGTRLTVV.

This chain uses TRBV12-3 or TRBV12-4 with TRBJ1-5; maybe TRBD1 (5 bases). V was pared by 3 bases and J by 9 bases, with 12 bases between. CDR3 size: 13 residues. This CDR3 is CASSFRGDGPQHF. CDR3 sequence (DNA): TGTGCCAGCAGTTTCCGGGGGGACGGGCCCCAGCATTTT.

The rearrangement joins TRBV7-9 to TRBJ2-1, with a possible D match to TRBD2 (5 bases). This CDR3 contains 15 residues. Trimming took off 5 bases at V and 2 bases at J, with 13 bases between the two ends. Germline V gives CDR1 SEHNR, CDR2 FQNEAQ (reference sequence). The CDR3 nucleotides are TGTGCCAGCAGCGCTCCGGCGGGCACCTACAATGAGCAGTTCTTC. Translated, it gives CASSAPAGTYNEQFF.